One sample yielded the 3 T cell receptor beta chains listed below, sequenced in a study of blood T cell repertoires in COVID-19 (dated by TCRdb to about 2020). Library method: the immunoSEQ multiplex PCR assay. TCRdb holds this immuneACCESS table with in-frame rearrangements only. Some clones are missing; in checked studies, unresolved V genes explain under half, and the rest has no known cause. This sample comprises 25,000 to 35,000 clones, 75% to 90% of them detected only once. The biggest ten clones account for over 25% of the sample. Sequencing input: peripheral blood. Every receptor here comes from an elderly man with acute or convalescent COVID-19.

The V call is TRBV11-3, the J call TRBJ2-7; 8 bases match TRBD1. This CDR3 region has 13 residues. V shed 5 bases and J 6 bases; nucleotides not matched to a gene: 6. Germline values: CDR1 SGHNT, CDR2 YENEEA. The CDR3 region is CASSIGTGSEQYF. CDR3 sequence (DNA): TGTGCCAGCAGCATCGGGACAGGATCCGAGCAGTACTTC. The full variable domain, rest sourced from reference TRBV11-3 and TRBJ2-7, is EAGVVQSPRYKIIEKKQPVAFWCNPISGHNTLYWYLQNLGQGPELLIRYENEEAVDDSQLPKDRFSAERLKGVDSTLKIQPAELGDSAVYLCASSIGTGSEQYFGPGTRLTVT.

CDR3 nucleotide sequence: TGTGCCAGCTCGGGACAGGGGGGTAATGGCTACACCTTC. Residues: CASSGQGGNGYTF. The genes are TRBV18 and TRBJ1-2; the match to TRBD1 covers 11 bases. Germline-derived CDR1 and CDR2 are KGHSH and LQKENI. Trimming at V came to 6 bases and at J to 6 bases, leaving 3 bases not matched to a gene. CDR3 length equals 13 residues.

The chain combines TRBV7-9 with TRBJ1-6; D not certain. The CDR3 runs to 13 residues. Trimming stripped 7 bases from V and 10 bases from J, with 14 bases between. CDR1 and CDR2 (germline): SEHNR, FQNEAQ (reference sequence). The CDR3 region is CASTDRVLSPLHF. CDR3 bases: TGTGCCAGCACCGACCGGGTCTTATCACCCCTCCACTTT.